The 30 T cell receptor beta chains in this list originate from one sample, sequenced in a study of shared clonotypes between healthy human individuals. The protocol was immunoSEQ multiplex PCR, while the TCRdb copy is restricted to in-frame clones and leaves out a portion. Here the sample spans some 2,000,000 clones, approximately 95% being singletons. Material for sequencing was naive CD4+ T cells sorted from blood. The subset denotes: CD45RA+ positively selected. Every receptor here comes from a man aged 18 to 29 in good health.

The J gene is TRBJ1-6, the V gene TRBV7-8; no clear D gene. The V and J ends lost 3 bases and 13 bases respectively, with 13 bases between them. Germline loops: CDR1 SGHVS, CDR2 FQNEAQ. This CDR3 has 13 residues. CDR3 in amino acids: CASSFDLIGPLHF. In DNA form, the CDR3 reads TGTGCCAGCAGCTTCGACCTTATTGGGCCCCTCCACTTT.

CDR3 bases: TGTGCCAGCTCCGACCGAAACTATGGCTACACCTTC. It translates to CASSDRNYGYTF. The V gene is TRBV28, the J gene TRBJ1-2, with unresolved D. Germline values: CDR1 MDHEN, CDR2 SYDVKM. The V end lost 8 bases, the J end lost 2 bases, and 9 bases lay between the germline ends. CDR3 length: 12 residues.

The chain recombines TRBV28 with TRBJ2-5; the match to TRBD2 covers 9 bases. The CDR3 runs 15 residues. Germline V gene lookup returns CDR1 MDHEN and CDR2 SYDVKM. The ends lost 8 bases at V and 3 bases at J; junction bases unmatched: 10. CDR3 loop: CASYNTGLAKETQYF. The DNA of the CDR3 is TGTGCCAGCTATAATACGGGACTAGCCAAAGAGACCCAGTACTTC.

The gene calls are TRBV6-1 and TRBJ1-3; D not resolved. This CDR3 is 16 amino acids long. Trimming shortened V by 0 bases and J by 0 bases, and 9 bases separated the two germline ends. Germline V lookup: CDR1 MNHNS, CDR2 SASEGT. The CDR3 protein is CASSEASVVSGNTIYF. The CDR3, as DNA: TGTGCCAGCAGTGAAGCGTCTGTGGTCTCTGGAAACACCATATATTTT.

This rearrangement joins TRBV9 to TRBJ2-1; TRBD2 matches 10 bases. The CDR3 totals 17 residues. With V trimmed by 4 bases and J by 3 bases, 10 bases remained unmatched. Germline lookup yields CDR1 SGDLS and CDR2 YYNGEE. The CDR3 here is CASSPRASGGGYNEQFF. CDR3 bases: TGTGCCAGCAGCCCACGGGCTAGCGGGGGAGGCTACAATGAGCAGTTCTTC. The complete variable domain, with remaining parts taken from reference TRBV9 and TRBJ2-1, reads DSGVTQTPKHLITATGQRVTLRCSPRSGDLSVYWYQQSLDQGLQFLIQYYNGEERAKGNILERFSAQQFPDLHSELNLSSLELGDSALYFCASSPRASGGGYNEQFFGPGTRLTVL.

In DNA form, the CDR3 reads TGTGCCAGCAGGGACGCAGGGGTAGCCAAAAACATTCAGTACTTC. This codes for CASRDAGVAKNIQYF. The chain carries TRBV6-5 and TRBJ2-4, with D perhaps matching TRBD1 (6 bases). Trimming removed 6 bases at V and 0 bases at J, with 12 bases between. The germline V gene has CDR1 MNHEY and CDR2 SVGAGI. The CDR3 runs to 15 residues.

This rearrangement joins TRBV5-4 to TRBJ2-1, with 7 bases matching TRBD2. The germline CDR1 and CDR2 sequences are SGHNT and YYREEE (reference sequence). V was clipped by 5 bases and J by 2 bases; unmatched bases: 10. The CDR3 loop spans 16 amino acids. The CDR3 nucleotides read TGTGCCAGCAGACCTGGCGGGAGTTTCACCTACAATGAGCAGTTCTTC. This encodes CASRPGGSFTYNEQFF.

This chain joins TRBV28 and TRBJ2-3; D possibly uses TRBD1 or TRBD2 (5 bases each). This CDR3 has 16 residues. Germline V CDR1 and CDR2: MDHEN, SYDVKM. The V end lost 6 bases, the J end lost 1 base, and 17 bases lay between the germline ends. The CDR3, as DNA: TGTGCCAGCAGACTGGGAAGGGACCGAGGCACAGATACGCAGTATTTT. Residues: CASRLGRDRGTDTQYF.

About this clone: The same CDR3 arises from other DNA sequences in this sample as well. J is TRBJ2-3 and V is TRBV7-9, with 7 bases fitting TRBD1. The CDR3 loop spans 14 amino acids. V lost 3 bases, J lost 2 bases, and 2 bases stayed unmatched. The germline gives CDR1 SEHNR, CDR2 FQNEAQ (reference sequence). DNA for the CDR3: TGTGCCAGCAGCTTCGACAGGGACACAGATACGCAGTATTTT. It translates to CASSFDRDTDTQYF.

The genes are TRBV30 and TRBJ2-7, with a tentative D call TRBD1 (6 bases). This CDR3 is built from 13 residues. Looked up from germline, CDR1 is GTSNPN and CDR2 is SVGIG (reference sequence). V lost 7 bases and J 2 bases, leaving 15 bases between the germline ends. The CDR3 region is CASGGQGTYEQYF. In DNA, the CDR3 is TGTGCCTCGGGCGGGCAGGGGACCTACGAGCAGTACTTC.

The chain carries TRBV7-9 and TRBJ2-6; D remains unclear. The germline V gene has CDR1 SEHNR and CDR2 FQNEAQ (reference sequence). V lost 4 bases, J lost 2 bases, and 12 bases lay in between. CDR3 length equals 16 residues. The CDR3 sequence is CASSSVSRTGANVLTF. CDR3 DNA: TGTGCCAGCAGCTCCGTTTCCCGGACTGGGGCCAACGTCCTGACTTTC.

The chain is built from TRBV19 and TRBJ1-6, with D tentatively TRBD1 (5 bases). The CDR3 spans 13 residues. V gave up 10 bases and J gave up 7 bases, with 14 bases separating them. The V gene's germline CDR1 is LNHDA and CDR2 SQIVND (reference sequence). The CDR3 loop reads CATRGSPNSPLHF. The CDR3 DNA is TGTGCCACTAGGGGCAGCCCAAATTCACCCCTCCACTTT.

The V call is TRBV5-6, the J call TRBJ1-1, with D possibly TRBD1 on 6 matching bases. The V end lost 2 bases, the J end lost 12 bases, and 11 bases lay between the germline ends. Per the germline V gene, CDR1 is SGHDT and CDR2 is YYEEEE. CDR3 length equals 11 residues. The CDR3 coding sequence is TGTGCCAGCAGCTTCAGGGGCCCATCTTTCTTT. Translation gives CASSFRGPSFF.

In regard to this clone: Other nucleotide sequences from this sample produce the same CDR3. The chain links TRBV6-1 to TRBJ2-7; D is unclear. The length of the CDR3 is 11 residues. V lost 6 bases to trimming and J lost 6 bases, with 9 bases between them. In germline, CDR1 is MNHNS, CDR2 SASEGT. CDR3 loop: CASSLRGEQYF. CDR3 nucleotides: TGTGCCAGCAGCCTCCGAGGCGAGCAGTACTTC.

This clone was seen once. This chain's CDR3 is CASSEGTGYGYTF. Here the CDR3 DNA reads TGTGCCAGCAGCGAAGGGACGGGCTATGGCTACACCTTC. The chain is built from TRBV7-2 and TRBJ1-2, with D possibly matching TRBD1 (5 bases). CDR3 length: 13 amino acids. Per germline, CDR1 SGHTA and CDR2 FQGNSA. V was shortened by 5 bases and J by 4 bases, with 11 bases between the two germline ends.

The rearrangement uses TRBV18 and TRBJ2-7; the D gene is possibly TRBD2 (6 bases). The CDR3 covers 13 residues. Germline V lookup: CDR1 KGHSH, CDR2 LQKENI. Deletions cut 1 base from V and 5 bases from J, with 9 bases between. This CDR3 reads CASSPLGGDEQYF. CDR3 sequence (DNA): TGTGCCAGCTCACCACTGGGCGGGGACGAGCAGTACTTC.

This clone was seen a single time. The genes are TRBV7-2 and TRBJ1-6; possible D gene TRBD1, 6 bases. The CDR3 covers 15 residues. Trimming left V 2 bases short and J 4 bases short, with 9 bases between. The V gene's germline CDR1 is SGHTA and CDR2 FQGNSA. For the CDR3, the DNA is TGTGCCAGCAGCTTAATAGGACAGTATAATTCACCCCTCCACTTT. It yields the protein CASSLIGQYNSPLHF.

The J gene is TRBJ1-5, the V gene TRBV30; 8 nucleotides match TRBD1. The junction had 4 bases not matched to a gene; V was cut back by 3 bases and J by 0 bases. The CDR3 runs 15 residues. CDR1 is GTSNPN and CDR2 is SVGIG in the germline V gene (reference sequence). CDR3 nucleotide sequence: TGTGCCTGGAGCGGGACAGGTTTTAGCAATCAGCCCCAGCATTTT. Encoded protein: CAWSGTGFSNQPQHF.

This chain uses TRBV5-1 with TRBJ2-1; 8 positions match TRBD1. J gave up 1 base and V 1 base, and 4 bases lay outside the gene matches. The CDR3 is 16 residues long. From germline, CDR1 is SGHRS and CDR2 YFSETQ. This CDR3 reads CASSLLGQASYNEQFF. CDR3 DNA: TGCGCCAGCAGCTTGCTGGGACAGGCTTCCTACAATGAGCAGTTCTTC.

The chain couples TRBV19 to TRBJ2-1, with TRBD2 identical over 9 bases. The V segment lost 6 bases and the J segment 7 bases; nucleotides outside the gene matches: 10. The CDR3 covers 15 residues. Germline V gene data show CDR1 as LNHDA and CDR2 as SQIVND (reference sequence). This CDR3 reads CASSPWAGGPNEQFF. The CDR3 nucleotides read TGTGCCAGTAGCCCCTGGGCGGGAGGGCCAAATGAGCAGTTCTTC. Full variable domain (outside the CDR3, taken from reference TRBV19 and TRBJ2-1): DGGITQSPKYLFRKEGQNVTLSCEQNLNHDAMYWYRQDPGQGLRLIYYSQIVNDFQKGDIAEGYSVSREKKESFPLTVTSAQKNPTAFYLCASSPWAGGPNEQFFGPGTRLTVL.

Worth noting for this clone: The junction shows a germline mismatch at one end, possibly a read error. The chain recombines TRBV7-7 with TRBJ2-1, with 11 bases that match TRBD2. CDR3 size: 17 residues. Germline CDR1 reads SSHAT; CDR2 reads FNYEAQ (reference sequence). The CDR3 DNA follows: TGTGCTAGCAGCCTTAGATATACTAGCGGGGGCTACAATGAGCAGTTCTTC. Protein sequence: CASSLRYTSGGYNEQFF.

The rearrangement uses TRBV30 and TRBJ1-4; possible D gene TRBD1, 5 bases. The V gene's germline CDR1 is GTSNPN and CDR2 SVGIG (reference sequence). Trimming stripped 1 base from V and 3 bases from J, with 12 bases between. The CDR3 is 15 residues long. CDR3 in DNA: TGTGCCTGGAGTGCGTCGGCAGGGCCTAATGAAAAACTGTTTTTT. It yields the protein CAWSASAGPNEKLFF.

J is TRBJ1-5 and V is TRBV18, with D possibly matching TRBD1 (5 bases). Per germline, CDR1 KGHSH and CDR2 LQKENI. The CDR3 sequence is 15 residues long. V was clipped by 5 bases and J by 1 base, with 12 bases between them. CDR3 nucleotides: TGTGCCAGCTCAACAGGTCTGGAAAGCAATCAGCCCCAGCATTTT. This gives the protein CASSTGLESNQPQHF.

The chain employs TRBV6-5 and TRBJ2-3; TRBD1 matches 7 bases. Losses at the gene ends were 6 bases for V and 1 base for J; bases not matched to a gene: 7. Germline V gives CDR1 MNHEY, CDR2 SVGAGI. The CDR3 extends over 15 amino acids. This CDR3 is CASSSSGTGTDTQYF. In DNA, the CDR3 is TGTGCCAGCAGCAGCTCCGGGACAGGCACAGATACGCAGTATTTT.

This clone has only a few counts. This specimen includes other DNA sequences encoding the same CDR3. The CDR3 loop is CAWSGKTEAFF. The CDR3 bases are TGTGCCTGGAGTGGTAAAACTGAAGCTTTCTTT. J is TRBJ1-1 and V is TRBV30; D is uncertain. The V end lost 1 base, the J end lost 5 bases, and 5 bases lay between the germline ends. The germline gives CDR1 GTSNPN, CDR2 SVGIG (reference sequence). The CDR3 covers 11 residues.

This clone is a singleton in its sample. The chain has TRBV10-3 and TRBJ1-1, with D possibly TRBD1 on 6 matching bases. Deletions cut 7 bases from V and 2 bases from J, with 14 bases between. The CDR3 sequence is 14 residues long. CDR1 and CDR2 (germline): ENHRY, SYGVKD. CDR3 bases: TGTGCCATCACGGACAGCAGATTAAACACTGAAGCTTTCTTT. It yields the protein CAITDSRLNTEAFF.

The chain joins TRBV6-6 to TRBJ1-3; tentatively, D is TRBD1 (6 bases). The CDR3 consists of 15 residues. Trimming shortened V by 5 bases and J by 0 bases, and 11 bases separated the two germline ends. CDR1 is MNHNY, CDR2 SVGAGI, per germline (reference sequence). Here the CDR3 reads CASSALDSSGNTIYF. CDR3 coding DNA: TGTGCCAGCAGTGCGTTGGACAGCTCTGGAAACACCATATATTTT.

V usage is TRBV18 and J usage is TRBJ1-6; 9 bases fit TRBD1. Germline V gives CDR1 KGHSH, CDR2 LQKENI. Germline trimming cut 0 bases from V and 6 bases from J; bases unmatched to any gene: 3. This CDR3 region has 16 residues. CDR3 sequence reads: CASSPPDRGFNSPLHF. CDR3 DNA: TGTGCCAGCTCACCACCTGACAGGGGGTTTAATTCACCCCTCCACTTT.

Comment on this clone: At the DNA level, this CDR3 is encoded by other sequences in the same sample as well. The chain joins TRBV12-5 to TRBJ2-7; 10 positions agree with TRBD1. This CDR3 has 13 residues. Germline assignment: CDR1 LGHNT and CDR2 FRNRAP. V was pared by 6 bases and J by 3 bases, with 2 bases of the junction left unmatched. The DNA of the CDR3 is TGTGCTAGTGGACGGGACAGGGGCTACGAGCAGTACTTC. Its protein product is CASGRDRGYEQYF.

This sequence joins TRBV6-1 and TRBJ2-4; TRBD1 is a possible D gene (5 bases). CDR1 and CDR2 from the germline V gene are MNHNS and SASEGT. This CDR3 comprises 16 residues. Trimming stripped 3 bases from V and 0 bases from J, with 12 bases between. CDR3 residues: CASSDLRVGAKNIQYF. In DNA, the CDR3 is TGTGCCAGCAGTGATCTCAGGGTTGGAGCCAAAAACATTCAGTACTTC.